This T cell receptor (beta chain) was observed in a study of blood T cell repertoires in COVID-19. Measured with immunoSEQ multiplex PCR; TCRdb has only the in-frame clones, and not every one. The repertoire includes about 360,000 clones, around nine tenths of them detected once, and under 3% sits in the top ten. Germline assignment: CDR1 LNHDA and CDR2 SQIVND (reference sequence). V was cut by 11 bases and J by 0 bases, with 16 bases left in between. This CDR3 is 14 amino acids long. V usage is TRBV19 and J usage is TRBJ1-2; D not certain. The sequencing sample was made of peripheral blood. This TCR was sampled from a human donor in a cohort sampled during active COVID-19. The CDR3 spells CASHEDFPNYGYTF. The CDR3, as DNA: TGTGCCTCCCATGAGGACTTCCCTAACTATGGCTACACCTTC.